In this sample, the clone carrying this TCR beta chain turned up a few times. Its antigen is unknown. Time point noted: sample taken at primary tumor resection. Whole RNA came from tumor, nontumor lung or frozen PBMC and was sequenced without being sorted. This sample was taken from a study of spatial heterogeneity in lung cancer. Study conclusions and caveats: Among blood samples, ubiquitous expanded tumor TCRs appeared more at resection than at follow-up.

The CDR3 covers 15 residues. Germline assignment: CDR1 MDHEN and CDR2 SYDVKM. The V segment lost 6 bases and the J segment 5 bases; nucleotides outside the gene matches: 11. Each CDR3 protein is one row after TCRdb ran MiXCR on the 5' RACE reads. The sample lists tens of thousands of distinct CDR3 sequences; approximately 8.2% were seen once. Here the sequenced sample was PBMCs, taken at surgery. This TCR was recovered from a male donor with early-stage non-small cell lung cancer. V is TRBV28 and J is TRBJ2-7; 9 nucleotides agree with TRBD1. The CDR3 spells CASSPPGTGSNEQYF. The CDR3 bases are TGTGCCAGCAGCCCCCCCGGGACAGGGTCAAACGAGCAGTACTTC.